These 3 T cell receptor beta chains share one sample of origin, sequenced in a study of cytomegalovirus exposure and HLA in healthy donors. Repertoires were generated with immunoSEQ multiplex PCR, while TCRdb's copy carries only in-frame clones and drops some. The sample shows about 180,000 clones, less than 85% of them seen only once. What was sequenced was PBMCs. The receptors derive from a man younger than 35 in good health and CMV-seropositive.

CDR3 nucleotide sequence: TGTGCCAGCAGCCCGGGACTAGCGGGGGGGATCCAGTACTTC. Its protein product is CASSPGLAGGIQYF. This chain joins TRBV7-2 and TRBJ2-5; 16 bases agree with TRBD2. The CDR3 consists of 14 residues. The germline CDR1 and CDR2 sequences are SGHTA and FQGNSA. The junction had 4 bases not matched to a gene; V was cut back by 5 bases and J by 10 bases.

This chain connects TRBV29-1 to TRBJ2-7, with 9 bases fitting TRBD1. J lost 2 bases, V lost 6 bases, and 8 bases had no gene match. Germline V gene data show CDR1 as SQVTM and CDR2 as ANQGSEA. CDR3 size: 14 residues. The CDR3 loop is CSVKPGQGPYEQYF. The CDR3 DNA follows: TGCAGCGTGAAACCGGGACAGGGACCCTACGAGCAGTACTTC.

V is TRBV5-1 and J is TRBJ2-7, with TRBD1 matching 9 bases. The V and J ends lost 0 bases and 3 bases, in that order; junction bases with no gene match: 4. This CDR3 contains 15 residues. CDR1 is SGHRS and CDR2 is YFSETQ in the germline V gene. Written as DNA, the CDR3 is TGCGCCAGCAGCTTGGGGACAGGGGAAGACTACGAGCAGTACTTC. Its protein product is CASSLGTGEDYEQYF. Supplemented by reference TRBV5-1 and TRBJ2-7, the full variable domain reads KAGVTQTPRYLIKTRGQQVTLSCSPISGHRSVSWYQQTPGQGLQFLFEYFSETQRNKGNFPGRFSGRQFSNSRSEMNVSTLELGDSALYLCASSLGTGEDYEQYFGPGTRLTVT.